The TCR beta chain described here comes from a study of spatial heterogeneity in lung cancer. Study in general: The study consistently detected more beta-chain than alpha-chain sequences.

Time point indicated: sample taken at primary tumor resection. Unsorted whole RNA of tumor, nontumor lung or frozen PBMC was sequenced. TCRdb re-called the 5' RACE reads through MiXCR, storing one row per CDR3 protein. The table shows 90,000 or so distinct CDR3 sequences, with over 8.5% occurring only once. V was trimmed by 3 bases and J by 2 bases, leaving 7 bases between them. The CDR3 extends over 13 amino acids. Germline lookup yields CDR1 KGHSH and CDR2 LQKENI. This material consisted of PBMCs, taken at surgery. The receptor was derived from a male donor with early-stage non-small cell lung cancer. The chain employs TRBV18 and TRBJ2-5; D gene unclear. The CDR3 DNA sequence: TGTGCCAGCTCACCTCAGCGACAAGAGACCCAGTACTTC. This translates into CASSPQRQETQYF.